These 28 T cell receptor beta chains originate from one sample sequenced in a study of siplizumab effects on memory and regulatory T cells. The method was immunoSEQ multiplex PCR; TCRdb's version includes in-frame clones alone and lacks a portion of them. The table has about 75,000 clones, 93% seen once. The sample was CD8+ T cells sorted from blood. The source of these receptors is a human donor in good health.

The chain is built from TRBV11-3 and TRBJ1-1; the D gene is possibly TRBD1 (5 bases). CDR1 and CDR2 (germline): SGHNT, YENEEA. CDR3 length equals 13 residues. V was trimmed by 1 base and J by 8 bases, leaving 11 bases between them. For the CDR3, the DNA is TGTGCCAGCAGCTTAGCGTACCCAGGGGAAGCTTTCTTT. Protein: CASSLAYPGEAFF.

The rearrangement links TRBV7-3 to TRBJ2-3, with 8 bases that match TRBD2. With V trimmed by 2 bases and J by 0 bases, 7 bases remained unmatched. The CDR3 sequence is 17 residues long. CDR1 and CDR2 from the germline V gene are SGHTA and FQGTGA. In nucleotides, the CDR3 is TGTGCCAGCAGCTTAGCGGGAGGTGCGGGGAGCACAGATACGCAGTATTTT. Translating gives CASSLAGGAGSTDTQYF.

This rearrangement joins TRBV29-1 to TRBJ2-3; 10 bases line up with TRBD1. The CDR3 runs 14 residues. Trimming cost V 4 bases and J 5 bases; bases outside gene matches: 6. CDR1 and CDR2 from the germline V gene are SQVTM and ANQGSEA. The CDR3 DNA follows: TGCAGCGTTGGGGAGACAGGGGGCGGAGATACGCAGTATTTT. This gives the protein CSVGETGGGDTQYF.

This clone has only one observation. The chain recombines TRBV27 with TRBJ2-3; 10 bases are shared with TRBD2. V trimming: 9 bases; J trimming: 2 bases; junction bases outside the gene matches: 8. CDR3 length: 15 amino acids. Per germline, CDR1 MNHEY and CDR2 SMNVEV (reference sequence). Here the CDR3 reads CARPLLAGDTDTQYF. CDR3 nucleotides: TGTGCCAGACCCCTTCTAGCGGGGGACACAGATACGCAGTATTTT.

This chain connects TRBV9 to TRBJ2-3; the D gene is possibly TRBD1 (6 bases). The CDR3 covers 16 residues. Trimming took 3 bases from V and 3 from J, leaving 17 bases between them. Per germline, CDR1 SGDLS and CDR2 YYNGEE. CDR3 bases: TGTGCCAGCAGCGACCCTTCCGGGACATCTACAGATACGCAGTATTTT. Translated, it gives CASSDPSGTSTDTQYF.

CDR3 nucleotide sequence: TGTGCCAGCTGGAACACTGAAGCTTTCTTT. This codes for CASWNTEAFF. This chain connects TRBV6-6 to TRBJ1-1; no clear D gene. CDR3 length equals 10 residues. V lost 8 bases and J 1 base, leaving 2 bases between the germline ends. Looked up from germline, CDR1 is MNHNY and CDR2 is SVGAGI (reference sequence).

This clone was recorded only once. CDR3 amino acids: CAWSVGGFDTQYF. The CDR3 DNA sequence: TGTGCCTGGAGTGTGGGGGGCTTTGATACGCAGTATTTT. The chain recombines TRBV30 with TRBJ2-3; D may correspond to TRBD1 or TRBD2 (6 bases each). The ends were cut back, 0 bases at V and 6 bases at J, with 10 bases in the middle. Germline-derived CDR1 and CDR2 are GTSNPN and SVGIG (reference sequence). The CDR3 consists of 13 residues.

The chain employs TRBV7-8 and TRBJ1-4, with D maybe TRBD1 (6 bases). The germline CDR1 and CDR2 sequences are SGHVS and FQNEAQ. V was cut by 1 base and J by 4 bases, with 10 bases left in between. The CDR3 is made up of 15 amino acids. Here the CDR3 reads CASSLEYRDNEKLFF. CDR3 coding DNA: TGTGCCAGCAGCTTAGAATACAGGGATAATGAAAAACTGTTTTTT. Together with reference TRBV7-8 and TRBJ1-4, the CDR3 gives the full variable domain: GAGVSQSPRYKVAKRGQDVALRCDPISGHVSLFWYQQALGQGPEFLTYFQNEAQLDKSGLPSDRFFAERPEGSVSTLKIQRTQQEDSAVYLCASSLEYRDNEKLFFGSGTQLSVL.

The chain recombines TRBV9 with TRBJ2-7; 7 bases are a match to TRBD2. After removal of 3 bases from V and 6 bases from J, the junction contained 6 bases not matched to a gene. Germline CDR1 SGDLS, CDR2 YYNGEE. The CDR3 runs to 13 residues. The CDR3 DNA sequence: TGTGCCAGCAGCGCTAGCGGAGTAATCGAGCAGTACTTC. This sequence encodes CASSASGVIEQYF.

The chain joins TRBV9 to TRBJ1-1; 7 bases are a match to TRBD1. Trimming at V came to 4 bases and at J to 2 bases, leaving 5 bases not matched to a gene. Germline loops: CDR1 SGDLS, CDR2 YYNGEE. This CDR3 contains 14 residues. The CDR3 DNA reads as TGTGCCAGCAGCCCCGACAGGGCTAACACTGAAGCTTTCTTT. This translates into CASSPDRANTEAFF. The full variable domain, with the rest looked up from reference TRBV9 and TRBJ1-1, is DSGVTQTPKHLITATGQRVTLRCSPRSGDLSVYWYQQSLDQGLQFLIQYYNGEERAKGNILERFSAQQFPDLHSELNLSSLELGDSALYFCASSPDRANTEAFFGQGTRLTVV.

The CDR3 loop is CASSPPVGLAGNTGELFF. Here the CDR3 DNA reads TGTGCCAGCTCACCACCGGTGGGGCTAGCGGGCAACACCGGGGAGCTGTTTTTT. The gene calls are TRBV18 and TRBJ2-2; 8 nucleotides align to TRBD2. The CDR3 covers 18 residues. The junction had 8 bases not matched to a gene; V was cut back by 0 bases and J by 2 bases. From germline, CDR1 is KGHSH and CDR2 LQKENI.

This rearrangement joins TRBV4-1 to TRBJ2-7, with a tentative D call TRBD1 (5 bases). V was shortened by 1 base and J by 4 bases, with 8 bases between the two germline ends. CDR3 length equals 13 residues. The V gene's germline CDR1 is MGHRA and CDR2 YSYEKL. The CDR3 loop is CASSQGQTYEQYF. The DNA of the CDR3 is TGCGCCAGCAGCCAAGGACAGACTTACGAGCAGTACTTC.

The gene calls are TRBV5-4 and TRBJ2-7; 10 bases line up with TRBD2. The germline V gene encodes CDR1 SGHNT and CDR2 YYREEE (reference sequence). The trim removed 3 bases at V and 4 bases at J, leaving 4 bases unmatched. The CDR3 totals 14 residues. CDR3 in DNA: TGTGCCAGCAGCTCTAGCGGGGGCGGGTACGAGCAGTACTTC. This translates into CASSSSGGGYEQYF.

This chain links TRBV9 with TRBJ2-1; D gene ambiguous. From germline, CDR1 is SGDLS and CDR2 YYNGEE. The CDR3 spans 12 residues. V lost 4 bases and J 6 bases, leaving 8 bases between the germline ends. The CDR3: CASSPGANEQFF. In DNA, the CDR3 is TGTGCCAGCAGCCCCGGCGCCAATGAGCAGTTCTTC.

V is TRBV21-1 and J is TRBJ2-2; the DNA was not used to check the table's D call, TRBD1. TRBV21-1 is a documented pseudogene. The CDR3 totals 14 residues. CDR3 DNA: TGTGCCAGCAGCAAAGCGGGGGCCCGGCTTAGGCTGTTTTTT. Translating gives CASSKAGARLRLFF.

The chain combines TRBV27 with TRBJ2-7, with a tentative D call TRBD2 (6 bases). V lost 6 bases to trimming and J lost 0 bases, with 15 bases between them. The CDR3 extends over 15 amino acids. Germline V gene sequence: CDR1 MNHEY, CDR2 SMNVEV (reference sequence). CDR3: CASRPEGLSSYEQYF. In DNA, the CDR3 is TGTGCCAGCAGGCCGGAGGGACTCTCCTCCTACGAGCAGTACTTC.

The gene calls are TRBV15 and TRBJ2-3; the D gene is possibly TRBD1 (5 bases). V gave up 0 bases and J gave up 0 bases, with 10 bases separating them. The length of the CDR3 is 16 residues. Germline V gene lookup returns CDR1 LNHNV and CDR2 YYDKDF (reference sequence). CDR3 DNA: TGTGCCACCAGCAGAGAAGCAGGGTCAAGCACAGATACGCAGTATTTT. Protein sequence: CATSREAGSSTDTQYF.

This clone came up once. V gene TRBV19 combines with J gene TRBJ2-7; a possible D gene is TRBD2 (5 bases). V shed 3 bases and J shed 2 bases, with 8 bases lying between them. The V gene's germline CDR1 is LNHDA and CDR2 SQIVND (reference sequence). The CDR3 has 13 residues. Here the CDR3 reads CASSIGVTYEQYF. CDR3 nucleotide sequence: TGTGCCAGTAGTATCGGGGTTACCTACGAGCAGTACTTC. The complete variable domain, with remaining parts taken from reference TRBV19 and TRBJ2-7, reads DGGITQSPKYLFRKEGQNVTLSCEQNLNHDAMYWYRQDPGQGLRLIYYSQIVNDFQKGDIAEGYSVSREKKESFPLTVTSAQKNPTAFYLCASSIGVTYEQYFGPGTRLTVT.

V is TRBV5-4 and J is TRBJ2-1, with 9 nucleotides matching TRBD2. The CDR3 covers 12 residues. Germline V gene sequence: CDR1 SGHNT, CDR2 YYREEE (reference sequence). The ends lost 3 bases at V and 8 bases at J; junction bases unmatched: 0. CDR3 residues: CASSWTSDEQFF. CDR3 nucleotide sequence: TGTGCCAGCAGCTGGACTAGCGATGAGCAGTTCTTC.

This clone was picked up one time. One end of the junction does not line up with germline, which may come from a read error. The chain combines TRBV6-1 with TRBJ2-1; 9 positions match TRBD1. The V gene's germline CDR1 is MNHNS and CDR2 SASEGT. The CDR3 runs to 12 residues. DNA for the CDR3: TGTGCCAGCGGTGACAGGGGGAATGAGCAGTTCTTC. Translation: CASGDRGNEQFF.

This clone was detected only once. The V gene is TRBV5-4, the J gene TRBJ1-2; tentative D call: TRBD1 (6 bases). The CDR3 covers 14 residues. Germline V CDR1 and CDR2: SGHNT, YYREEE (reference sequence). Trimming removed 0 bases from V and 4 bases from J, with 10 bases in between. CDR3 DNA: TGTGCCAGCAGCTTGGGGGACAACCTCTATGGCTACACCTTC. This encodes CASSLGDNLYGYTF. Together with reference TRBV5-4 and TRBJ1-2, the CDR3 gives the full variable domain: ETGVTQSPTHLIKTRGQQVTLRCSSQSGHNTVSWYQQALGQGPQFIFQYYREEENGRGNFPPRFSGLQFPNYSSELNVNALELDDSALYLCASSLGDNLYGYTFGSGTRLTVV.

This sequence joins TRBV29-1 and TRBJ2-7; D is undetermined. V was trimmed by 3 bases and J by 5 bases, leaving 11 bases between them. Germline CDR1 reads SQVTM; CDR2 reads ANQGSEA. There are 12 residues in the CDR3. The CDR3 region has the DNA TGCAGCGTTGAGGAGACTGGGGACGAGCAGTACTTC. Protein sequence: CSVEETGDEQYF.

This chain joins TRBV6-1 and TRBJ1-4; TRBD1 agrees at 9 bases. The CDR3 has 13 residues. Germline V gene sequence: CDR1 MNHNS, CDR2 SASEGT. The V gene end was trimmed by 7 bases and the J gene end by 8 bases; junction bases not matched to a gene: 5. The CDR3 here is CASTDRGIEKLFF. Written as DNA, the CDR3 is TGTGCCAGCACGGACAGGGGAATCGAAAAACTGTTTTTT.

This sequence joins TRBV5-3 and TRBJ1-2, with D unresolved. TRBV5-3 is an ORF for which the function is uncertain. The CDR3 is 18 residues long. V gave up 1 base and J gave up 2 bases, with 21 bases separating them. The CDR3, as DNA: TGTGCCAGAAGCTTGAGAAGCCCCCCAGCCACTACGAACTATGGCTACACCTTC. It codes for CARSLRSPPATTNYGYTF.

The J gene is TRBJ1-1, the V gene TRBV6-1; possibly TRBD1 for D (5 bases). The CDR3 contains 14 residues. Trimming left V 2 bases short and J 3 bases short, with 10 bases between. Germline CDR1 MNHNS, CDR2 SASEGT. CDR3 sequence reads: CASSEFREDTEAFF. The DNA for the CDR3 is TGTGCCAGCAGTGAATTCAGGGAGGACACTGAAGCTTTCTTT.

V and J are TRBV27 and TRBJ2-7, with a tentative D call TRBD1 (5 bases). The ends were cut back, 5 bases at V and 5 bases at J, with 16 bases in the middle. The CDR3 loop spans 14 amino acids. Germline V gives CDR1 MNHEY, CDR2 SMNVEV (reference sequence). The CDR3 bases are TGTGCCAGCAGTCCGATGGGGCCCGCTGACGAGCAGTACTTC. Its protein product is CASSPMGPADEQYF.

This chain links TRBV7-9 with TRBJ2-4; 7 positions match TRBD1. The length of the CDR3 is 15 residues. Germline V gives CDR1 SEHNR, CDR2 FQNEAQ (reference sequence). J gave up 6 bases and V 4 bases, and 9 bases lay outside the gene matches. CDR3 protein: CASSSSSAGGNIQYF. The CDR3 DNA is TGTGCCAGCAGCTCTAGCTCGGCAGGGGGAAACATTCAGTACTTC. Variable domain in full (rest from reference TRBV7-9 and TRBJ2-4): DTGVSQNPRHKITKRGQNVTFRCDPISEHNRLYWYRQTLGQGPEFLTYFQNEAQLEKSRLLSDRFSAERPKGSFSTLEIQRTEQGDSAMYLCASSSSSAGGNIQYFGAGTRLSVL.

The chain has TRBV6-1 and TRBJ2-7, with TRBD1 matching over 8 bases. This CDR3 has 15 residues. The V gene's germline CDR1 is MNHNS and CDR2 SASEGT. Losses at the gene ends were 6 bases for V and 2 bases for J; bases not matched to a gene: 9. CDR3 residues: CASREWTGLAYEQYF. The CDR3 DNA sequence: TGTGCCAGCAGAGAATGGACAGGGCTTGCCTACGAGCAGTACTTC.